The present TCR beta chain was sequenced within a study of CD8+CD57+ T cells in acquired aplastic anemia (dated 2018 in TCRdb). With regard to the full study: DNA extracted from sorted CD4+ and CD8+ cells had a mean of roughly 3.4 ug, with a range of about 0.2 to 30 ug. For healthy donor samples, the average read count was about 9.9 million for CD4+ cells and roughly 12 million for CD8+ cells.

Genomic DNA was used as template for profiling of TCR beta VDJ combinations and CDR3 sequences. An Illumina HiSeq 2000 was used for TCR repertoire sequencing. The source study handled its data this way. Repertoire assessment relied on Simpson's diversity index, CDR3 size and DJ length profiles, and TRBV/TRBJ rearrangement plots. The most abundant DNA sequence in the deep sequencing data was taken as the immunodominant clone. CDR3 amino acid sequences were checked for sharing across subjects and were also compared against the VDJdb database and published repertoires. In-frame beta chains were kept once TCRdb had trimmed the public reads at Q25 with fastp and called clones with MiXCR. Records with the same CDR3 protein are collapsed into one entry carrying the most frequent genes and DNA. The V and J calls were determined by TCRdb, not by the authors. This sample lists 400,000 to 450,000 distinct CDR3 sequences; 55% to 75% were detected once. 3% to 4.5% of the sample lies in the top ten.

TCR repertoires of sorted CD4+ and CD8+ blood T cells from severe aplastic anemia patients and healthy subjects were deep-sequenced in the study. Ficoll-Paque density gradient centrifugation was used to isolate peripheral blood mononuclear cells. Before DNA extraction, CD4+ and CD8+ T cells were sorted with FACS or magnetic beads. With regard to this clonotype: This receptor's antigen is unknown. Per-base qualities were not stored, and no clone one base away is much larger.

CDR1 and CDR2 were assigned from the germline V gene as SGDLS and YYNGEE. Clipping removes 1 base from V and 3 bases from J, with 6 as the unmatched junction base count. Including the terminal cysteine and phenylalanine, the CDR3 comprises 17 residues. Of all the DNA, just the CDR3 is kept, 51 bases in frame from base 1. Overall study results and their limits: No significant difference in CD8+ Simpson's diversity was found between patients and healthy controls (P=0.060). Roughly 29 CD8+ CDR3 sequences were found to be shared between patients and controls, but these sequences appeared to be highly expressed in patients and within the immunodominant clones of the patients.

The chain was built from TRBV9 and TRBJ2-3; a stretch of 12 junction bases matches TRBD1. The source material was sorted CD4+, CD8+, or CD8+CD57+ T cells (not recorded which) from PBMCs. This TCR came from a human donor in good health, serving as a control. The CDR3: CASSVYGTGGWTDTQYF. The nucleotides read TGTGCCAGCAGCGTATACGGGACAGGGGGCTGGACAGATACGCAGTATTTT.